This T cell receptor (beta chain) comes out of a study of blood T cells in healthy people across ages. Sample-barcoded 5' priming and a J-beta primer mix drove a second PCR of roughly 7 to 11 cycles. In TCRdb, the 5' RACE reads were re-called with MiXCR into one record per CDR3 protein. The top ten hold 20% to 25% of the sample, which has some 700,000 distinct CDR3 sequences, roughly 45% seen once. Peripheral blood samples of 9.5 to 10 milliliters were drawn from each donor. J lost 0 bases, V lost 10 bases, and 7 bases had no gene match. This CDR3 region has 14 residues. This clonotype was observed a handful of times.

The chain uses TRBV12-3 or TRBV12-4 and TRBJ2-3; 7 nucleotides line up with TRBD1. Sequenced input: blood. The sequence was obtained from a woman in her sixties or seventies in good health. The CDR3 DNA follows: TGTGCCACCCGAGAGGGGGCGAGCACAGATACGCAGTATTTT. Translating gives CATREGASTDTQYF.